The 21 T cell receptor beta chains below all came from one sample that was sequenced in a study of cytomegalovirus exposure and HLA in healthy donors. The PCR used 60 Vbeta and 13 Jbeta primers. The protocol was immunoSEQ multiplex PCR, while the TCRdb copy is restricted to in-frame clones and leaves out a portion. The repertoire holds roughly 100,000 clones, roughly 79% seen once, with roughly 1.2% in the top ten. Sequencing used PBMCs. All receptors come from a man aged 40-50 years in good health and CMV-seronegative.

This chain's CDR3 is CASSQPWTSGYEQYF. DNA for the CDR3: TGCGCCAGCAGCCAACCGTGGACTAGCGGCTACGAGCAGTACTTC. This chain links TRBV4-1 with TRBJ2-7, with TRBD2 matching 10 bases. The CDR3 has 15 residues. CDR1 and CDR2 (germline): MGHRA, YSYEKL. V lost 2 bases to trimming and J lost 3 bases; unmatched junction nucleotides: 4.

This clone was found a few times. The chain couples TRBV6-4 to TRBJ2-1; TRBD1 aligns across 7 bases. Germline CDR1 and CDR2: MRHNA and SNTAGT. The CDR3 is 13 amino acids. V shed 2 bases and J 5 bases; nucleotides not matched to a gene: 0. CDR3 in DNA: TGTGCCAGCAGTGACAGGGGGCACAATGAGCAGTTCTTC. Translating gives CASSDRGHNEQFF.

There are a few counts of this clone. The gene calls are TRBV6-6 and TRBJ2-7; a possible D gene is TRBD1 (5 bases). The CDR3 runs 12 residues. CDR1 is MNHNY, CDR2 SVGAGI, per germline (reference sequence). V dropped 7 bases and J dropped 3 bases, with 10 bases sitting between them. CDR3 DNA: TGTGCCAGCACCGACAGCCTCTACGAGCAGTACTTC. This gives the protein CASTDSLYEQYF.

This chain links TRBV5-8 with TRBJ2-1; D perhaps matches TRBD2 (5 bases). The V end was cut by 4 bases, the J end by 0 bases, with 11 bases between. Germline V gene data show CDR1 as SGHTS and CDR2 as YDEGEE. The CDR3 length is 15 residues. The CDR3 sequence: CASSAGFSSYNEQFF. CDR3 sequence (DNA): TGTGCCAGCAGCGCGGGCTTTAGCTCCTACAATGAGCAGTTCTTC.

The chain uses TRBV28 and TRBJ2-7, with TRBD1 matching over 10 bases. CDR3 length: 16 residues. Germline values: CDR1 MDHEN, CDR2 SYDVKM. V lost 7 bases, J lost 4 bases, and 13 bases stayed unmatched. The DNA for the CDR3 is TGTGCCAGCATACCCGGGGGGGGACAGGGGCAGTACGAGCAGTACTTC. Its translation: CASIPGGGQGQYEQYF. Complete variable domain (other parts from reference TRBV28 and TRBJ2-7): DVKVTQSSRYLVKRTGEKVFLECVQDMDHENMFWYRQDPGLGLRLIYFSYDVKMKEKGDIPEGYSVSREKKERFSLILESASTNQTSMYLCASIPGGGQGQYEQYFGPGTRLTVT.

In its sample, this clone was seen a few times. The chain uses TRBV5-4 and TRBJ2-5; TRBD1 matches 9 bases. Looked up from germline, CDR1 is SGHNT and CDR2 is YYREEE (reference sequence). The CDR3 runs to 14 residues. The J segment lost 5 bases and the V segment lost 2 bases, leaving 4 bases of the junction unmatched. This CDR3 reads CASSFGGTGETQYF. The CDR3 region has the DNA TGTGCCAGCAGCTTCGGCGGGACAGGGGAGACCCAGTACTTC.

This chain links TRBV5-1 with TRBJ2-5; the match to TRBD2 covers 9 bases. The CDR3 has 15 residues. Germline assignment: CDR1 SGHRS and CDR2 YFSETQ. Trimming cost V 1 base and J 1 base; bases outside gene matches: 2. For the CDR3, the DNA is TGCGCCAGCAGCTTGAGCGGGGGGACCCAAGAGACCCAGTACTTC. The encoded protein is CASSLSGGTQETQYF. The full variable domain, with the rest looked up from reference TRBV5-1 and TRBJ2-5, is KAGVTQTPRYLIKTRGQQVTLSCSPISGHRSVSWYQQTPGQGLQFLFEYFSETQRNKGNFPGRFSGRQFSNSRSEMNVSTLELGDSALYLCASSLSGGTQETQYFGPGTRLLVL.

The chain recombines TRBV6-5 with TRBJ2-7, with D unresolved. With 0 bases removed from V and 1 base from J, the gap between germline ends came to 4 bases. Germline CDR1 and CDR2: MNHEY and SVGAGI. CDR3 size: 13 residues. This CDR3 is CASSYSTSYEQYF. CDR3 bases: TGTGCCAGCAGTTACTCGACTTCCTACGAGCAGTACTTC.

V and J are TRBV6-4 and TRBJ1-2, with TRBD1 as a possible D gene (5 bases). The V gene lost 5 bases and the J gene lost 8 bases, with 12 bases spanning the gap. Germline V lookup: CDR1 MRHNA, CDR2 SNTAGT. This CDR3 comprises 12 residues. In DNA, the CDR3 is TGTGCCAGCAGTCAGGGAATGACGGGCTACACCTTC. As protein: CASSQGMTGYTF.

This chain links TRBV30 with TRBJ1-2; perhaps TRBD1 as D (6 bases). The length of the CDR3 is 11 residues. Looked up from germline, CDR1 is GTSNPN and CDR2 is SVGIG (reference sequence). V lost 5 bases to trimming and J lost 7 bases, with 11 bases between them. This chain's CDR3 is CAWRQAGGYTF. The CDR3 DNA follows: TGTGCCTGGCGACAGGCTGGTGGCTACACCTTC.

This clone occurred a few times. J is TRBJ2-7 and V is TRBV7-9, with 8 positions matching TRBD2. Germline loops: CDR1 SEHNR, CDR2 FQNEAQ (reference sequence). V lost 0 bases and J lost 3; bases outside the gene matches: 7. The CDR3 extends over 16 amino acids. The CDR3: CASSLARGTSIYEQYF. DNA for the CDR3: TGTGCCAGCAGCTTAGCGAGAGGGACTAGTATCTACGAGCAGTACTTC.

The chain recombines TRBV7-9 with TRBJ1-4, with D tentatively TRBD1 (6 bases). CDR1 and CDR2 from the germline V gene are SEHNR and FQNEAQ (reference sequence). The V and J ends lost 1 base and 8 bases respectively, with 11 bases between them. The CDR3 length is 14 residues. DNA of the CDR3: TGTGCCAGCAGCTTAGGGTCAGGGGTCGAAAAACTGTTTTTT. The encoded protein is CASSLGSGVEKLFF.

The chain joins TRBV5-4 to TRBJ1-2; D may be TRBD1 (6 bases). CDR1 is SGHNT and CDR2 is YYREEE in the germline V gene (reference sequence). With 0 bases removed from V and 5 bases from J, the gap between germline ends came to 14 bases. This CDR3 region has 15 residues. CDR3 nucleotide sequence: TGTGCCAGCAGCTTGGAAGTGGGGGCTCGGTATGGCTACACCTTC. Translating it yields CASSLEVGARYGYTF.

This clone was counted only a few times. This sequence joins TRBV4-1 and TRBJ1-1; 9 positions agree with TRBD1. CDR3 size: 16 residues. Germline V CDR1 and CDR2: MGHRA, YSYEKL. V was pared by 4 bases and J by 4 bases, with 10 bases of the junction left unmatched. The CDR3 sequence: CASSRGTGKASTEAFF. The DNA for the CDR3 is TGCGCCAGCAGCCGAGGGACAGGGAAGGCTTCCACTGAAGCTTTCTTT.

This CDR3 reads CASSRDSFAHEQYF. CDR3 sequence (DNA): TGTGCCAGCAGCCGGGACTCATTCGCCCACGAGCAGTACTTC. This chain joins TRBV7-3 and TRBJ2-7; D may be TRBD2 (6 bases). The CDR3 has 14 amino acids. CDR1 SGHTA and CDR2 FQGTGA come from the germline V gene. Trimming left V 5 bases short and J 5 bases short, with 16 bases between.

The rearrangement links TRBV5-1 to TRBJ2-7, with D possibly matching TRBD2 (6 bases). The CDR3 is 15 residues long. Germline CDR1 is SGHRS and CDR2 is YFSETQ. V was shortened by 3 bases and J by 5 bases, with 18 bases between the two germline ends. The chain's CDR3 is CASSWQPGRSDEQYF. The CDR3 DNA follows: TGCGCCAGCAGCTGGCAACCAGGGAGGTCCGACGAGCAGTACTTC.

CDR3 in amino acids: CASSPRGEEQETQYF. CDR3 nucleotide sequence: TGTGCCAGCAGCCCCCGGGGGGAGGAACAAGAGACCCAGTACTTC. The chain links TRBV9 to TRBJ2-5, with 7 bases that match TRBD2. V lost 4 bases, J lost 2 bases, and 8 bases stayed unmatched. This CDR3 is built from 15 residues. Germline assignment: CDR1 SGDLS and CDR2 YYNGEE.

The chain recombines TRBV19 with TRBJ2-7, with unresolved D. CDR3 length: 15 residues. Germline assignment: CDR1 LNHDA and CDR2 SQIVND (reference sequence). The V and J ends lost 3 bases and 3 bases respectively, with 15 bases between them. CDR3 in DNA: TGTGCCAGTAGTATGAATGGCGGAGCCAACTACGAGCAGTACTTC. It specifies CASSMNGGANYEQYF.

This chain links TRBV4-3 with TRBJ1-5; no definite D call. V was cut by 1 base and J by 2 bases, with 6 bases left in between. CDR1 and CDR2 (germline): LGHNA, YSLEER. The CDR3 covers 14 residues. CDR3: CASSQAPGNQPQHF. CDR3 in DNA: TGCGCCAGCAGCCAAGCACCAGGCAATCAGCCCCAGCATTTT.

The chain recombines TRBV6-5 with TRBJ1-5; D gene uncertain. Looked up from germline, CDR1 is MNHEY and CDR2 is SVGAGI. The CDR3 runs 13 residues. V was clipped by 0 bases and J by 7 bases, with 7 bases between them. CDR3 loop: CASSYSTRQPQHF. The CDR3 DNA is TGTGCCAGCAGTTACTCGACAAGGCAGCCCCAGCATTTT.

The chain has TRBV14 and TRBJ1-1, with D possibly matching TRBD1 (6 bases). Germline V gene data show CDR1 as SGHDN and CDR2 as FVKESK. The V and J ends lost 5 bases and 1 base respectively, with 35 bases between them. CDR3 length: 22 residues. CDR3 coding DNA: TGTGCCAGCAGCACGACACCGGGACAAAAAACGATCAGTACCTTGGGGAACACTGAAGCTTTCTTT. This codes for CASSTTPGQKTISTLGNTEAFF.